The 5 T cell receptor beta chains presented below share a single source sample, sequenced in a study of technical replicates of blood from several donors. Profiled with immunoSEQ multiplex PCR; TCRdb holds only in-frame clones, not every one. The table shows about 94,000 clones, with roughly 95% occurring only once. Sequencing was done on a sample of T cells isolated from PBMCs. All receptors derive from a human donor in good health.

CDR3 sequence: CASSFRTGIVETQYF. The DNA of the CDR3 is TGTGCCAGCAGCTTTCGGACAGGGATTGTAGAGACCCAGTACTTC. V usage is TRBV7-2 and J usage is TRBJ2-5; 8 bases align to TRBD1. CDR1 is SGHTA and CDR2 is FQGNSA in the germline V gene. The CDR3 extends over 15 amino acids. With V trimmed by 3 bases and J by 4 bases, 7 bases remained unmatched.

The rearrangement uses TRBV2 and TRBJ2-7; 8 bases are shared with TRBD1. CDR3 length: 18 amino acids. CDR1 is SNHLY, CDR2 FYNNEI, per germline. The trim removed 2 bases at V and 0 bases at J, leaving 12 bases unmatched. As DNA, the CDR3 is TGTGCCAGCAGTGAAACGAGGAGGGGCAGGGGGCACTCCTACGAGCAGTACTTC. It yields the protein CASSETRRGRGHSYEQYF.

This clone was observed once. J is TRBJ2-1 and V is TRBV5-1; maybe TRBD2 (6 bases). Trimming left V 2 bases short and J 2 bases short, with 11 bases between. This CDR3 has 15 residues. Germline-derived CDR1 and CDR2 are SGHRS and YFSETQ. Here the CDR3 reads CASSFGRGTYNEQFF. CDR3 in DNA: TGCGCCAGCAGCTTTGGTCGCGGGACCTACAATGAGCAGTTCTTC.

This clone appeared a single time. The chain employs TRBV5-1 and TRBJ2-3, with 8 positions matching TRBD2. This CDR3 contains 14 residues. The V gene's germline CDR1 is SGHRS and CDR2 YFSETQ. V lost 4 bases and J lost 2; bases outside the gene matches: 3. CDR3 in DNA: TGCGCCAGCAGCATAGGACTAGCCACAGATACGCAGTATTTT. Translated: CASSIGLATDTQYF.

The chain carries TRBV2 and TRBJ2-5; TRBD2 aligns across 12 bases. V was pared by 8 bases and J by 2 bases, with 3 bases of the junction left unmatched. The germline CDR1 and CDR2 sequences are SNHLY and FYNNEI. The CDR3 runs 14 residues. CDR3 sequence: CASGLAGGQETQYF. DNA of the CDR3: TGTGCCAGCGGCCTAGCGGGGGGGCAAGAGACCCAGTACTTC.